This record looks at one T cell receptor (beta chain) sequence and its context. What antigen it recognizes has not been identified. No base-level quality is on record; no much larger clone is a single base apart. Ends trimmed: V by 2 bases, J by 7 bases; bases unmatched to a gene: 9. According to the germline V gene, CDR1 reads SGHNT and CDR2 reads YENEEA. From cysteine to phenylalanine, the CDR3 is 15 amino acids long. The read is trimmed to its CDR3 DNA, 45 bases read in frame from base 1. This specimen belongs to a study of primary melanoma T cells and metastatic recurrence (TCRdb year 2020). Regarding the study in general: The cohort comprised just under 200 primary melanomas of stage T2 to T4, with thickness greater than 1 mm. The study examined whether T-cell fraction and T-cell repertoire clonality in primary melanoma tumors predicted patient outcome. The T-cell fraction measured by TCR beta sequencing was compared against progression-free survival as the clinical outcome. The sequencing-derived T-cell fraction was compared with histopathological grading of tumor-infiltrating lymphocytes. Beyond this particular receptor, the publication reports: Adding T-cell fraction to tumor thickness reportedly improved progression-free survival prediction more than adding any other histopathological variable. Progression-free survival was reportedly predicted by the tumor T-cell fraction independently of age, mitotic rate, ulceration and thickness. A T-cell fraction greater than 20% appeared to be protective whatever the ulceration status, mitotic rate or nodal disease. An effective T-cell-mediated antitumor response in primary melanoma was presented by the authors only as a suggestion rather than as a demonstrated mechanism.

Library generation was performed with the immunoSEQ multiplex PCR assay. High-throughput sequencing of the T-cell receptor beta chain was performed on primary melanoma tumor tissue. As for the authors' bioinformatics: Repertoire analyses included TCRB CDR3 sharing between samples and the distribution of insertions and deletions. A gradient-boosted model ranked the predictive value of the T-cell fraction against histopathological variables. TCRdb provides this immuneACCESS table in a form limited to in-frame rearrangements. Some clones are lacking; in checked studies, under half of them reflect an unresolved V gene, and why the rest are absent is not known. V, J and clone size are those of that table, while D and trimming were read from the DNA. This sample gives 250 or so clones in total; over 80% of them show up just once. In total, the top ten clones hold around a sixth of the sample. The primary melanoma of each patient had been surgically resected and was considered potentially curable but at risk of metastatic recurrence.

In this chain, TRBV11-3 is recombined with TRBJ1-2, with 8 bases in between that match TRBD1. The sequenced sample was melanoma tumor tissue. The sequence was collected from a human donor with melanoma. The CDR3 is CASSLTTGARGGYTF. The DNA reads as follows: TGTGCCAGCAGCTTAACGACAGGGGCCCGGGGTGGCTACACCTTC.